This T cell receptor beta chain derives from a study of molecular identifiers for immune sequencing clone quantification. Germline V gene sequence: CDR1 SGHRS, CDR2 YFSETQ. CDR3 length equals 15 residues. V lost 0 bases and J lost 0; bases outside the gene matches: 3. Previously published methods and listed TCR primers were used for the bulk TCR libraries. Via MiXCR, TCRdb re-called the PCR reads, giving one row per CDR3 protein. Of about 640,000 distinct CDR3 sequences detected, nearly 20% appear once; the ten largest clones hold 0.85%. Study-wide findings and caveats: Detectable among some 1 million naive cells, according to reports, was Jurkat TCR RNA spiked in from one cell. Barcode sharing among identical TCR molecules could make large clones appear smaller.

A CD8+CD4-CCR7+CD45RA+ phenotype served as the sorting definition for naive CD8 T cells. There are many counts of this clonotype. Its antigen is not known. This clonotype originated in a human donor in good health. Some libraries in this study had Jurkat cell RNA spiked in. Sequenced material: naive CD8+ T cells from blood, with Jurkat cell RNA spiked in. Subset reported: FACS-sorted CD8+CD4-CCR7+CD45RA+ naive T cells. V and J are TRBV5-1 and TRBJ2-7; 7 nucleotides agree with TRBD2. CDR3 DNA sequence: TGCGCCAGCAGCTTGGACGGGGGGAGCTCCTACGAGCAGTACTTC. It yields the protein CASSLDGGSSYEQYF.